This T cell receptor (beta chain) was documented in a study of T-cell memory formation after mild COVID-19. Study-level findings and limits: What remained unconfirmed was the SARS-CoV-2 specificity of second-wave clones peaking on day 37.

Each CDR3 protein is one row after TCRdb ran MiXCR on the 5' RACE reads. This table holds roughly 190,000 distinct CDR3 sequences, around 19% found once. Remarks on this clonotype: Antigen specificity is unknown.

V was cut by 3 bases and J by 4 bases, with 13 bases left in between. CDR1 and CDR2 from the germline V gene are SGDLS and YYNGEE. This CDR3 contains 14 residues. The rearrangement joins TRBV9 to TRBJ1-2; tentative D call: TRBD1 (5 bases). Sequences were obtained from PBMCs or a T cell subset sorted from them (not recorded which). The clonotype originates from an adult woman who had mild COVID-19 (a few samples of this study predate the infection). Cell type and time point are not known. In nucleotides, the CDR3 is TGTGCCAGCAGCGGGGGACCGCTAATCTATGGCTACACCTTC. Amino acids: CASSGGPLIYGYTF. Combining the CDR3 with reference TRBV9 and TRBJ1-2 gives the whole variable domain DSGVTQTPKHLITATGQRVTLRCSPRSGDLSVYWYQQSLDQGLQFLIQYYNGEERAKGNILERFSAQQFPDLHSELNLSSLELGDSALYFCASSGGPLIYGYTFGSGTRLTVV.